This T cell receptor beta chain was retrieved from a study of T cell responses to AZD1222 COVID-19 vaccine. Study-level points and caveats: In all cases, repertoires were sampled only after the peak T cell response. Only a handful of AZD1222 recipients, roughly 6 in all, had baseline seropositivity. Clonal diversity was possibly underestimated, and the donors were mostly white British, with more females.

The table came from immunoSEQ multiplex PCR; TCRdb's copy has only in-frame clones and leaves some out. This table holds 100,000 to 150,000 clones, 85% to 90% found once. About this clone itself: The antigen is undetermined.

This CDR3 comprises 10 residues. The germline V gene has CDR1 GTSNPN and CDR2 SVGIG (reference sequence). Trimming left V 5 bases short and J 6 bases short, with 7 bases between. The sequences come from peripheral blood, collected 28 days after the second AZD1222 dose. This clonotype was obtained from an adult who received the AZD1222 COVID-19 vaccine. The chain uses TRBV30 and TRBJ1-2; maybe TRBD1 (6 bases). In DNA form, the CDR3 reads TGTGCCTGGGGGGACAATGGCTACACCTTC. This translates into CAWGDNGYTF.